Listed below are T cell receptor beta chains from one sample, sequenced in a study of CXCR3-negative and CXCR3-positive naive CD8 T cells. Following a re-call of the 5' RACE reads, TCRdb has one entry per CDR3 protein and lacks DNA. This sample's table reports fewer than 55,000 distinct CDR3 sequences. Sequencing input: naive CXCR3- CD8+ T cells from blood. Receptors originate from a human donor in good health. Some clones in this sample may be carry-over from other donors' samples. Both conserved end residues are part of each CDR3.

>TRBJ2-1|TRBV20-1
CSASSPGGKYNEQFF
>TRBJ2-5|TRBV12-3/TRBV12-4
CASSWGQQETQYF
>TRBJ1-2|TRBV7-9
CASSLIQGAVDGYTF
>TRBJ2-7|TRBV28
CASSLRTSGGYEQYF
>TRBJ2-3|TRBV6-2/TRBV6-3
CATETSGMTDTQYF
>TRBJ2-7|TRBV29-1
CSVQTDSYEQYF
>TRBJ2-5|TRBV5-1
CASSTGLAGEETQYF
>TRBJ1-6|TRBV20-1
CSARIGRDNSPLHF
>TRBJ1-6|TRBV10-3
CAISESEESSPLHF
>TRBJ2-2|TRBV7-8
CASSIEGGRRVSGELFF
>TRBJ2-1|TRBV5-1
CASSLAVLGTSGSSYNEQFF
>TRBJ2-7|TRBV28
CASSLWAEQGNSYEQYF
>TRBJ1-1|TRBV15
CATSLTTGGNTEAFF
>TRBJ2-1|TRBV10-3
CAISDGGRGNEQFF
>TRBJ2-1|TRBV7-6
CASSLFPGPPTYNEQFF
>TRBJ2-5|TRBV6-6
CASSYVRVREETQYF
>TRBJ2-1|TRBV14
CASSSPTETAGGPYNEQFF
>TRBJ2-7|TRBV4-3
CASSQEWSAGDFNYEQYF
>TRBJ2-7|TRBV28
CASSFYRTAYEQYF
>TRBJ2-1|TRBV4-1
CASSQDGIGLAVNEQFF
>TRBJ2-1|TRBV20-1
CSARDTVNNEQFF
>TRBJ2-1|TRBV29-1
CSVQKYNEQFF
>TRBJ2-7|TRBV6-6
CASSWDRGSPEQYF
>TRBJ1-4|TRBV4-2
CASSQNGGANEKLFF
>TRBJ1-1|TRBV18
CASSPGLGANTEAFF
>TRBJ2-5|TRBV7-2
CASSFGPSKETQYF
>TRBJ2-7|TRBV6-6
CATNKGEFYEQYF
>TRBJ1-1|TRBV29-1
CSVVGNTEAFF
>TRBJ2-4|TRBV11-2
CASSPALGVAKNIQYF
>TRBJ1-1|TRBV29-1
CSVEAGPNTEAFF
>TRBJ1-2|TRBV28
CASSLRGVGYGYTF